This TCR beta chain was recorded in a study of metastatic and nonmetastatic thyroid tumors. Overall study: Repertoires of blood and of tissue (tumor or nodule) from malignant and benign thyroid patients were compared. Study-wide points: Malignant thyroid tumors reportedly exceeded benign nodules significantly in TCR beta diversity, with the difference appearing in blood and tumor.

This clone was observed a few times. The antigen is undetermined. This could be a read error, since a much larger clone is one nucleotide away. Every patient underwent thyroid surgery untreated. Authors' methods: Differences in CDR3 between clinicopathological groups were drawn on to build a classifier intended to discriminate distant-metastatic papillary thyroid cancer patients. TCRdb re-processed the PCR reads through MiXCR. These V and J calls are TCRdb output, not the study's own analysis. The top ten hold approximately 10% of the sample, which has tens of thousands of clones, roughly 17% seen once. This CDR3 contains 15 residues. CDR1 and CDR2 (germline): MNHNS, SASEGT. V lost 5 bases and J lost 6; bases outside the gene matches: 10.

This chain connects TRBV6-1 to TRBJ1-5; 7 bases align to TRBD1. The TCR sequence derives from a female donor with papillary thyroid cancer or a benign thyroid nodule (not recorded which). Some clones in this sample may be carry-over from other donors' samples. The sequenced material came from tumor tissue. In nucleotides, the CDR3 is TGTGCCAGCAGTCCCCGACAGGGCCCCCGTCAGCCCCAGCATTTT. As protein: CASSPRQGPRQPQHF.